This record covers a single T cell receptor beta chain. In the study's own analysis: From reference gene primer amplification, estimates of nucleated cell counts were derived. The data were produced by immunoSEQ multiplex PCR, yet TCRdb's version contains in-frame clones alone and is incomplete. That table supplies the V and J calls and clone size; D and trimming were determined from the DNA. The sample includes approximately 60,000 clones, more than 60% of them seen just once. The length of the CDR3 is 14 residues. CDR1 and CDR2 (germline): MNHEY, SVGAGI. Trimming took off 2 bases at V and 2 bases at J, with 9 bases between the two ends. The data derive from a study of blood T cell repertoires in COVID-19. Study summary: Whether acute or convalescent, the COVID-19 samples came from the United States, Italy and Spain. PBMCs, B-cell-depleted T cells, or T cells were the source of the cDNA or gDNA that made up the material.

The genes are TRBV6-5 and TRBJ1-1, with a possible D match to TRBD1 (5 bases). Sequencing used peripheral blood. This TCR came from a man aged 60 to 69 with acute or convalescent COVID-19. For the CDR3, the DNA is TGTGCCAGCAGTTACGGCAGGGCCAACACTGAAGCTTTCTTT. It encodes CASSYGRANTEAFF.